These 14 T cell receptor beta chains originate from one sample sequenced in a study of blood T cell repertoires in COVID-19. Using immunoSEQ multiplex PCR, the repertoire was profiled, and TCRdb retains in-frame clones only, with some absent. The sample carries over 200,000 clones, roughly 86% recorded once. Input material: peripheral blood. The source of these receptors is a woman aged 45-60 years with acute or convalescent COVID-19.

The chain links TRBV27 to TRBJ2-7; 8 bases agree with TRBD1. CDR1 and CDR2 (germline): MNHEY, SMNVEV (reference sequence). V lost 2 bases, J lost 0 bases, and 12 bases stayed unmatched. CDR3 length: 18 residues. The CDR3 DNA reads TGTGCCAGCAGTTTAAGGCAGGGGGCCGCGACTAGCTCCTACGAGCAGTACTTC. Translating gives CASSLRQGAATSSYEQYF.

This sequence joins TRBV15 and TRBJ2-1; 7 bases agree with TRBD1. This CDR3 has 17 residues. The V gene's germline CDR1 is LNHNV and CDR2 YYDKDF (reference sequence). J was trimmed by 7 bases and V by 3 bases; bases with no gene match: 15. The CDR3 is CATSRAVPGTARNEQFF. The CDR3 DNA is TGTGCCACCAGCAGGGCTGTCCCCGGGACAGCCAGAAATGAGCAGTTCTTC.

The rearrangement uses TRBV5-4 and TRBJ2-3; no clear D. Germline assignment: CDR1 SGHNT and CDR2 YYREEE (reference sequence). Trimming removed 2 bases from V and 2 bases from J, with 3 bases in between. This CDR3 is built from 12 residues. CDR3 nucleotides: TGTGCCAGCAGCTTATACACAGATACGCAGTATTTT. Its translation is CASSLYTDTQYF. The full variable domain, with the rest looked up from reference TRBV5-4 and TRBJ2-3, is ETGVTQSPTHLIKTRGQQVTLRCSSQSGHNTVSWYQQALGQGPQFIFQYYREEENGRGNFPPRFSGLQFPNYSSELNVNALELDDSALYLCASSLYTDTQYFGPGTRLTVL.

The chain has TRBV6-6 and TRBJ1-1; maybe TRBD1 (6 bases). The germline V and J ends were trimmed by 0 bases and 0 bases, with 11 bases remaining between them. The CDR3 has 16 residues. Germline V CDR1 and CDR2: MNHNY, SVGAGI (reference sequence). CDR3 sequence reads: CASSYSKGQMNTEAFF. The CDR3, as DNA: TGTGCCAGCAGTTACTCCAAAGGACAGATGAACACTGAAGCTTTCTTT.

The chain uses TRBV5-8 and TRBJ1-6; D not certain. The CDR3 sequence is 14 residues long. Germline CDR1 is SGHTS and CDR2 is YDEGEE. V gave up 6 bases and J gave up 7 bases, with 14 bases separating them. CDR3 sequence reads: CASMGRGRNSPLHF. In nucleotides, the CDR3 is TGTGCCAGCATGGGGAGAGGACGCAATTCACCCCTCCACTTT.

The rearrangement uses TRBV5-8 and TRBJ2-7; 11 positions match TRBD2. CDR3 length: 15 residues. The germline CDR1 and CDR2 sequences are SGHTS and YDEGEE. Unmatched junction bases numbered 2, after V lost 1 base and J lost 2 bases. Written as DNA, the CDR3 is TGTGCCAGCAGCTTGCTACTAGCGGGAGCCTACGAGCAGTACTTC. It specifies CASSLLLAGAYEQYF.

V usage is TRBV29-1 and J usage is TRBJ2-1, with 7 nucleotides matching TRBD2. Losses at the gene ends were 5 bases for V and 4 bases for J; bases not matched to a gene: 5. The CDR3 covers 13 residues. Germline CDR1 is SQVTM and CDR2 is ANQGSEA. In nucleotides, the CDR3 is TGCAGCGTTTCCGGGACTACGTACAATGAGCAGTTCTTC. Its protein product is CSVSGTTYNEQFF.

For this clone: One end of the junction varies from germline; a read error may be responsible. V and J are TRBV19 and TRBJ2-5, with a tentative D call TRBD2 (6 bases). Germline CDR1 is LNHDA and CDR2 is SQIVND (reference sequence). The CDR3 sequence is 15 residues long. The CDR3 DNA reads TGTGCCAGCAGTAACGGGCAGGGAGGTGGAGAGACCCAGTACTTC. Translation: CASSNGQGGGETQYF.

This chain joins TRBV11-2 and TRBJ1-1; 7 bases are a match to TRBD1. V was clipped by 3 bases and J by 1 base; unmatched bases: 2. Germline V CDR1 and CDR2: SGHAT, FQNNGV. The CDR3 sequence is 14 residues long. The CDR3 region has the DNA TGTGCCAGCAGCTTTGGGACAGCGAACACTGAAGCTTTCTTT. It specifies CASSFGTANTEAFF.

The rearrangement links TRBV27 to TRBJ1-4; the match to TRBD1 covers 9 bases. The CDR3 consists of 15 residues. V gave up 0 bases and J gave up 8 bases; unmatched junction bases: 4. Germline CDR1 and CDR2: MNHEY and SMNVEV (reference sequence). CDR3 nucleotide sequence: TGTGCCAGCAGTTTATCAAGGACAGGGGACGAAAAACTGTTTTTT. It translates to CASSLSRTGDEKLFF.

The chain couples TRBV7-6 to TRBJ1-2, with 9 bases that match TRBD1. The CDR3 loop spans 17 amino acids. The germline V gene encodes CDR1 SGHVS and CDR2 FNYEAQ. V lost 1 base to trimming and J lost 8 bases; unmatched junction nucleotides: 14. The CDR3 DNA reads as TGTGCCAGCAGCTTAGGGACCCACAGGGGGCGTCGGGAAGGCTACACCTTC. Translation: CASSLGTHRGRREGYTF.

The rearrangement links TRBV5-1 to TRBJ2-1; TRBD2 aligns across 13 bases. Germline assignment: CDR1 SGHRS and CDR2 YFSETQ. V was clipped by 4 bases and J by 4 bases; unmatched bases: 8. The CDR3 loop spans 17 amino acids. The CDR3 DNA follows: TGCGCCAGCAGCCCTGGACTAGCGGGAGCGTTATACAATGAGCAGTTCTTC. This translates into CASSPGLAGALYNEQFF.

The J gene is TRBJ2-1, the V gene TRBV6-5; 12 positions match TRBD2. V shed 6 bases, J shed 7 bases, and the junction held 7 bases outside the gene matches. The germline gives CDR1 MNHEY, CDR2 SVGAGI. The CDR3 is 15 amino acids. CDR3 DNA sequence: TGTGCCAGCAGATCCGGGACTAGCGGGCAGAATGAGCAGTTCTTC. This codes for CASRSGTSGQNEQFF.

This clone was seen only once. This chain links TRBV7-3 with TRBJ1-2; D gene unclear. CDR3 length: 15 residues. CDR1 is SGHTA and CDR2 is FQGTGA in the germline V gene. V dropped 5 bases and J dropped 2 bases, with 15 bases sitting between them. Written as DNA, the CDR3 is TGTGCCAGCAGCCTCACTCCCTTCGAAAACTATGGCTACACCTTC. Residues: CASSLTPFENYGYTF.